These 12 T cell receptor beta chains originate from one sample sequenced in a study of tumor-infiltrating lymphocytes in localized non-small cell lung cancer. The protocol was immunoSEQ multiplex PCR, while the TCRdb copy is restricted to in-frame clones and leaves out a portion. The sample yields 15,000 to 20,000 clones, roughly three quarters seen once. Sequencing was carried out using lung tumor tissue. These receptors came from a human donor with non-small cell lung cancer.

This clone was detected a few times. DNA of the CDR3: TGTGCCAGCAGCTTAGTGAACAATCCGGGGCGAGATGGCTACACCTTC. This sequence encodes CASSLVNNPGRDGYTF. The J gene is TRBJ1-2, the V gene TRBV7-2, with D tentatively TRBD1 (5 bases). The CDR3 is 16 residues long. V was trimmed by 1 base and J by 6 bases, leaving 18 bases between them. The germline CDR1 and CDR2 sequences are SGHTA and FQGNSA.

The chain uses TRBV7-6 and TRBJ1-1, with D possibly matching TRBD1 (6 bases). V was shortened by 2 bases and J by 3 bases, with 7 bases between the two germline ends. This CDR3 is 13 amino acids long. CDR1 is SGHVS, CDR2 FNYEAQ, per germline. CDR3 sequence (DNA): TGTGCCAGCAGCTTACGGACAGACACTGAAGCTTTCTTT. Encoded protein: CASSLRTDTEAFF.

The chain recombines TRBV2 with TRBJ1-2; TRBD1 is a possible D gene (5 bases). V gave up 2 bases and J gave up 8 bases, with 12 bases separating them. Germline lookup yields CDR1 SNHLY and CDR2 FYNNEI. The length of the CDR3 is 13 residues. As DNA, the CDR3 is TGTGCCAGCAGTGAATTGGGACCGATCGGCTACACCTTC. This codes for CASSELGPIGYTF.

Concerning this clone itself: At one end the junction does not follow the germline gene, possibly because of a read error. The V gene is TRBV5-8, the J gene TRBJ1-5, with D tentatively TRBD1 (6 bases). This CDR3 comprises 17 residues. CDR1 and CDR2 (germline): SGHTS, YDEGEE. The DNA for the CDR3 is TGCGCCAGCAGCCAAGGACTGGACAGCTATAGCAATCAGCCCCAGCATTTT. It encodes CASSQGLDSYSNQPQHF.

Only one count was recorded for this clone. V and J are TRBV7-6 and TRBJ2-1, with D unclear. Germline loops: CDR1 SGHVS, CDR2 FNYEAQ. CDR3 size: 14 residues. Trimming shortened V by 5 bases and J by 1 base, and 9 bases separated the two germline ends. The CDR3 bases are TGTGCCAGCAGCCCCTCCGGTTCCTACAATGAGCAGTTCTTC. It codes for CASSPSGSYNEQFF.

The V call is TRBV7-2, the J call TRBJ1-1, with D possibly matching TRBD1 (5 bases). V lost 4 bases and J lost 3, with 12 bases in between. This CDR3 comprises 14 residues. Germline V gives CDR1 SGHTA, CDR2 FQGNSA. This CDR3 is CASSYQGGDTEAFF. The CDR3 DNA reads TGTGCCAGCAGCTACCAGGGAGGGGACACTGAAGCTTTCTTT.

The chain links TRBV10-3 to TRBJ1-4, with 9 bases identical to TRBD1. The germline V gene encodes CDR1 ENHRY and CDR2 SYGVKD. CDR3 length equals 15 residues. V gave up 2 bases and J gave up 8 bases; unmatched junction bases: 6. In DNA form, the CDR3 reads TGTGCCATCAGTGAGCCTGGGACAGGGAAGGAAAAACTGTTTTTT. This gives the protein CAISEPGTGKEKLFF.

This clone has only a few counts. This sequence joins TRBV29-1 and TRBJ1-2, with D tentatively TRBD1 (5 bases). Trimming took off 0 bases at V and 3 bases at J, with 17 bases between the two ends. CDR1 and CDR2 (germline): SQVTM, ANQGSEA. This CDR3 region has 16 residues. The CDR3 nucleotides are TGCAGCGTTGAAGATCCCGCGGGGGGATTTTACTATGGCTACACCTTC. The encoded protein is CSVEDPAGGFYYGYTF.

The sample holds a few counts of this clone. The chain links TRBV4-3 to TRBJ2-3; D perhaps matches TRBD2 (5 bases). The CDR3 has 16 amino acids. Between the trimmed V and J ends, which lost 4 bases and 4 bases, there was a span of 18 bases. CDR1 is LGHNA, CDR2 YSLEER, per germline. DNA of the CDR3: TGCGCCAGCAGCCTCTCGGATCCGGGGTCTTCAGATACGCAGTATTTT. It specifies CASSLSDPGSSDTQYF.

The rearrangement uses TRBV18 and TRBJ1-5; possibly TRBD1 for D (5 bases). This CDR3 comprises 14 residues. Germline assignment: CDR1 KGHSH and CDR2 LQKENI. V was shortened by 2 bases and J by 4 bases, with 9 bases between the two germline ends. The CDR3 region has the DNA TGTGCCAGCTCACCAGGGGGAGGGAATCAGCCCCAGCATTTT. The encoded protein is CASSPGGGNQPQHF. Supplemented by reference TRBV18 and TRBJ1-5, the full variable domain reads NAGVMQNPRHLVRRRGQEARLRCSPMKGHSHVYWYRQLPEEGLKFMVYLQKENIIDESGMPKERFSAEFPKEGPSILRIQQVVRGDSAAYFCASSPGGGNQPQHFGDGTRLSIL.

The CDR3 sequence is CATRRLVTGELFF. The CDR3 DNA is TGTGCCACCAGACGACTAGTTACCGGGGAGCTGTTTTTT. V gene TRBV6-6 combines with J gene TRBJ2-2; TRBD2 is a possible D gene (6 bases). The CDR3 has 13 residues. V was clipped by 10 bases and J by 5 bases, with 14 bases between them. CDR1 is MNHNY and CDR2 is SVGAGI in the germline V gene (reference sequence).

By sample share, this clone is medium-sized. The chain employs TRBV9 and TRBJ1-2; unclear D gene. This CDR3 contains 14 residues. Trimming shortened V by 7 bases and J by 2 bases, and 15 bases separated the two germline ends. CDR1 and CDR2 from the germline V gene are SGDLS and YYNGEE. CDR3 DNA: TGTGCCAGCGATCAAGGAAGCAAAAACTATGGCTACACCTTC. Amino acids: CASDQGSKNYGYTF.